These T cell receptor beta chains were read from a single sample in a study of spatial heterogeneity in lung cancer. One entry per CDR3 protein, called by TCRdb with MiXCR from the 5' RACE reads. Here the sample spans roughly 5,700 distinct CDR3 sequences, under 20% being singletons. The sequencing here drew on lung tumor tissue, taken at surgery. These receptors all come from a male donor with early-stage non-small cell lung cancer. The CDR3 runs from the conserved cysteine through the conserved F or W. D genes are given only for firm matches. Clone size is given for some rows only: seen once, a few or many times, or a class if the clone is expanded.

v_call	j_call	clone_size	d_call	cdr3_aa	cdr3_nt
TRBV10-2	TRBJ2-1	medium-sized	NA	CASSGDPRDEQFF	TGCGCCAGCAGTGGGGACCCTCGTGATGAGCAGTTCTTC
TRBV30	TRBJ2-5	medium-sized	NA	CAWRHLGAETQYF	TGTGCCTGGAGACACCTGGGGGCAGAGACCCAGTACTTC
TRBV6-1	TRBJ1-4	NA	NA	CASSEDGGWRDEKLFF	TGTGCCAGCAGTGAAGATGGGGGGTGGCGAGATGAAAAACTGTTTTTT
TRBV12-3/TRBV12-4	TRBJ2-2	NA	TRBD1	CASSPGTGNTGELFF	TGTGCCAGCAGTCCTGGGACAGGAAACACCGGGGAGCTGTTTTTT
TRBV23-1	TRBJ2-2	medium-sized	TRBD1	CASSQSDRTNTGELFF	TGCGCCAGCAGTCAGTCGGACAGGACGAACACCGGGGAGCTGTTTTTT
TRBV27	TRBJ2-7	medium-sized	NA	CASSRTNTFYEQYF	TGTGCCAGCAGTCGTACCAACACGTTCTACGAGCAGTACTTC
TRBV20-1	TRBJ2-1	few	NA	CSAADYRVSSYNEQFF	TGCAGTGCAGCGGACTATCGCGTGAGCTCCTACAATGAGCAGTTCTTC
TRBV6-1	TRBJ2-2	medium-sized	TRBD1	CASSEATGGTGELFF	TGTGCCAGCAGTGAAGCTACAGGGGGAACCGGGGAGCTGTTTTTT
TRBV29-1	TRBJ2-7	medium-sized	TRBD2	CSVGLAGDEQYF	TGCAGCGTTGGACTAGCGGGAGACGAGCAGTACTTC
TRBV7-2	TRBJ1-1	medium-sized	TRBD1	CASSSGQGGYTEAFF	TGTGCCAGCAGCTCAGGACAGGGAGGGTACACTGAAGCTTTCTTT